Described below is a single TCR beta chain sequence and its context. The antigen remains unidentified. Germline CDR1 SEHNR, CDR2 FQNEAQ (reference sequence). The CDR3 loop spans 16 amino acids. Through 5' RACE with UMI labels, the TRB cDNA libraries were prepared. One entry per CDR3 protein, without DNA, is what TCRdb gives after re-calling the 5' RACE reads. This specimen shows more than 40,000 distinct CDR3 sequences; the ten leading clones hold approximately 1.4%. The source of the sample is a study of CXCR3-negative and CXCR3-positive naive CD8 T cells. Regarding the study as a whole: CXCR3-expressing naive cells carried TRB CDR3s more hydrophobic than those of CXCR3-negative naive cells. TRB CDR3 properties indicated TCR strength, while surface CD5 was similar across naive subsets. Naive cells that were CXCR3-negative or CXCR3-positive used TRBV-TRBJ genes alike, while memory cells diverged.

Subsets of CD8+ T cells were each sorted in triplicate at approximately 300,000 cells apiece. Sequenced sample: naive CXCR3- CD8+ T cells from blood. This sample's subset: CD45RO-CCR7+CD27+CD95- naive CD8+ T cells lacking CXCR3 (TNR3-). The sequence was obtained from a human donor in good health. Some clones in this sample may be carry-over from other donors' samples. The chain is built from TRBV7-9 and TRBJ2-5; TCRdb proposes TRBD2, but this gene call is untestable without DNA. CDR3: CASSRFGGAYQETQYF.